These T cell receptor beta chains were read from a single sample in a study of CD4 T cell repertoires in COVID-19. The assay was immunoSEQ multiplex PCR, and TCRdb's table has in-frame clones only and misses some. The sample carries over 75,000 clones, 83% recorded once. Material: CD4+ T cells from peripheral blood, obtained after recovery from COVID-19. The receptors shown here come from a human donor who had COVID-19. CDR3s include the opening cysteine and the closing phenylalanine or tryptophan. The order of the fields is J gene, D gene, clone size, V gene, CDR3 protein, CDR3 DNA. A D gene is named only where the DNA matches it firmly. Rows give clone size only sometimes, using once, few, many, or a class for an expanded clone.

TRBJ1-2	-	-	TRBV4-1	CASSQEGTSLGYGYTF	TGCGCCAGCAGCCAAGAGGGGACATCCCTAGGCTATGGCTACACCTTC
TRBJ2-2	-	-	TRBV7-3	CASSLYVAGELFF	TGTGCCAGCAGCTTATATGTGGCCGGGGAGCTGTTTTTT
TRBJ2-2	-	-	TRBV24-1	CATSDARLGRRGELFF	TGTGCCACCAGTGATGCCCGACTAGGTCGGCGCGGGGAGCTGTTTTTT
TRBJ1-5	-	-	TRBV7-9	CASSPQDAQDSNQPQHF	TGTGCCAGCAGCCCCCAGGACGCTCAAGATAGCAATCAGCCCCAGCATTTT
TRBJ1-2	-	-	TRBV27	CASSFRRYYGYTF	TGTGCCAGCAGTTTCAGACGGTACTATGGCTACACCTTC
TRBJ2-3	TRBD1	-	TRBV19	CASSIGQGEIDTQYF	TGTGCCAGTAGTATAGGACAGGGGGAGATAGATACGCAGTATTTT
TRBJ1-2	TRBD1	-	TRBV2	CASSDPGQSLYGYTF	TGTGCCAGCAGTGATCCGGGACAGTCCCTATATGGCTACACCTTC
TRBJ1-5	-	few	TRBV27	CASSRGDNQPQHF	TGTGCCAGCAGTAGGGGGGATAATCAGCCCCAGCATTTT
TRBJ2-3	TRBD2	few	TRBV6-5	CASRLAGARDTQYF	TGTGCCAGCAGGTTAGCGGGAGCTAGGGATACGCAGTATTTT
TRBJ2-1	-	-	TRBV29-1	CSVGPRAYNEQFF	TGCAGCGTTGGGCCTCGGGCCTACAATGAGCAGTTCTTC
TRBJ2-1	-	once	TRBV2	CASSDLYNEQFF	TGTGCCAGCAGCGACTTATACAATGAGCAGTTCTTC
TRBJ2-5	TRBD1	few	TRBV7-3	CASSPDRGRETQYF	TGTGCCAGCAGCCCGGACAGGGGTCGGGAGACCCAGTACTTC
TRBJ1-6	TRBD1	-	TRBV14	CASSQTGVHSPLHF	TGTGCCAGCAGCCAAACAGGGGTACATTCACCCCTCCACTTT
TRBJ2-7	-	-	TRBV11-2	CASSSGLFSYEQYF	TGTGCCAGCAGCTCAGGACTCTTCTCCTACGAGCAGTACTTC
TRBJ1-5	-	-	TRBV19	CASTYRDAGNQPQHF	TGTGCCAGTACATACAGGGATGCAGGCAATCAGCCCCAGCATTTT
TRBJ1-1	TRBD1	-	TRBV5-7	CASSVKHRGLRAFF	TGTGCCAGCAGCGTAAAACACAGGGGGTTGCGAGCTTTCTTT
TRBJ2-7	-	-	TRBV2	CASGEPPGSYEQYF	TGTGCCAGCGGCGAGCCCCCGGGGTCCTACGAGCAGTACTTC